Following are 30 T cell receptor beta chains from one sample sequenced in a study of blood T cell repertoires in COVID-19. Profiling relied on immunoSEQ multiplex PCR, and the TCRdb table lists in-frame clones only, not all of them. The sample comprises some 50,000 clones, roughly 82% of which are singletons, and 7.6% rests with the top ten. Sequencing was done on a sample of peripheral blood. Receptors were obtained from a human donor in a cohort sampled during active COVID-19.

The chain employs TRBV13 and TRBJ2-2; TRBD1 is a possible D gene (6 bases). With 5 bases removed from V and 1 base from J, the gap between germline ends came to 23 bases. This CDR3 contains 19 residues. Germline lookup yields CDR1 PRHDT and CDR2 FYEKMQ (reference sequence). The CDR3 DNA reads TGTGCCAGCAGCCCAGGGGCGTGGGGAGTAAGTAAGAACACCGGGGAGCTGTTTTTT. As protein: CASSPGAWGVSKNTGELFF.

V and J are TRBV27 and TRBJ2-2; D gene unclear. Germline V CDR1 and CDR2: MNHEY, SMNVEV (reference sequence). V lost 3 bases, J lost 2 bases, and 10 bases lay in between. The CDR3 is 15 residues long. The CDR3 reads CASSLKLPNTGELFF. In DNA, the CDR3 is TGTGCCAGCAGTTTGAAGCTACCTAACACCGGGGAGCTGTTTTTT.

This sequence joins TRBV27 and TRBJ2-2, with 11 bases matching TRBD1. Per the germline V gene, CDR1 is MNHEY and CDR2 is SMNVEV (reference sequence). V dropped 5 bases and J dropped 7; count of bases not matched to a gene: 6. The CDR3 length is 15 residues. The CDR3 bases are TGTGCCAGCAGTCTGGGGACAGGGGGAGGCGGGGAGCTGTTTTTT. Amino acid sequence: CASSLGTGGGGELFF.

This chain uses TRBV4-1 with TRBJ1-1; no firm D call. Between the trimmed V and J ends, which lost 0 bases and 4 bases, there was a span of 12 bases. From germline, CDR1 is MGHRA and CDR2 YSYEKL. This CDR3 is built from 15 residues. The CDR3 protein is CASSQDPIRGTEAFF. CDR3 bases: TGCGCCAGCAGCCAAGACCCGATCCGAGGCACTGAAGCTTTCTTT.

This chain uses TRBV12-3 or TRBV12-4 with TRBJ1-1; 7 positions agree with TRBD1. The CDR3 runs to 13 residues. Unmatched junction bases numbered 4, after V lost 5 bases and J lost 4 bases. The CDR3 coding sequence is TGTGCCAGCAGTCCATACAGGGGCACTGAAGCTTTCTTT. This translates into CASSPYRGTEAFF.

The table lists this clone with a count of one. The rearrangement links TRBV2 to TRBJ1-2; 9 bases align to TRBD1. The CDR3 covers 13 residues. Germline CDR1 is SNHLY and CDR2 is FYNNEI. V dropped 8 bases and J dropped 7; count of bases not matched to a gene: 8. Written as DNA, the CDR3 is TGTGCCAGCGCTCGGGACAGGGTTAGTGGCTACACCTTC. The encoded protein is CASARDRVSGYTF.

The V call is TRBV5-4, the J call TRBJ2-6, with 7 bases lining up with TRBD2. The germline V gene has CDR1 SGHNT and CDR2 YYREEE (reference sequence). Trimming removed 0 bases from V and 4 bases from J; junction bases left unmatched: 4. CDR3 length: 16 amino acids. The CDR3 loop is CASSLGGGAGANVLTF. Written as DNA, the CDR3 is TGTGCCAGCAGCTTGGGGGGAGGGGCAGGGGCCAACGTCCTGACTTTC.

The chain joins TRBV9 to TRBJ2-5, with 7 positions matching TRBD2. This CDR3 region has 13 residues. J lost 5 bases, V lost 0 bases, and 1 base had no gene match. The germline CDR1 and CDR2 sequences are SGDLS and YYNGEE. Written as DNA, the CDR3 is TGTGCCAGCAGCGTAGAAGCGGGGGAGACCCAGTACTTC. It translates to CASSVEAGETQYF.

The chain carries TRBV11-2 and TRBJ2-7; D is unresolved. Germline V gives CDR1 SGHAT, CDR2 FQNNGV. V was pared by 1 base and J by 0 bases, with 10 bases between. This CDR3 has 15 amino acids. DNA for the CDR3: TGTGCCAGCAGCTTAGTCATGTTGAGCTCCTACGAGCAGTACTTC. Amino acid sequence: CASSLVMLSSYEQYF.

The chain carries TRBV9 and TRBJ1-1; tentative D call: TRBD1 (5 bases). Germline CDR1 reads SGDLS; CDR2 reads YYNGEE. There are 15 residues in the CDR3. V was clipped by 2 bases and J by 1 base, with 12 bases between them. The CDR3 here is CASSVYAGPNTEAFF. The CDR3 DNA sequence: TGTGCCAGCAGCGTCTATGCAGGGCCGAACACTGAAGCTTTCTTT.

J is TRBJ2-1 and V is TRBV4-1; 9 bases match TRBD2. V shed 1 base and J 3 bases; nucleotides not matched to a gene: 1. Germline CDR1 and CDR2: MGHRA and YSYEKL. The CDR3 consists of 15 residues. CDR3 coding DNA: TGCGCCAGCAGCCAAGGACTAGCGGTCTACAATGAGCAGTTCTTC. This gives the protein CASSQGLAVYNEQFF.

This chain connects TRBV30 to TRBJ2-7; D gene ambiguous. CDR3 length: 13 amino acids. Germline CDR1 and CDR2: GTSNPN and SVGIG (reference sequence). Trimming left V 2 bases short and J 4 bases short, with 12 bases between. CDR3 in DNA: TGTGCCTGGAGTTTACAGCCGATTTACGAGCAGTACTTC. Translating it yields CAWSLQPIYEQYF.

The chain uses TRBV24-1 and TRBJ2-5, with D possibly TRBD2 on 6 matching bases. The CDR3 runs to 15 residues. CDR1 is KGHDR and CDR2 is SFDVKD in the germline V gene. Trimming pared 5 bases from V and 4 bases from J, leaving 16 bases between. The CDR3 region is CATSGGEGPAETQYF. Here the CDR3 DNA reads TGTGCCACCAGTGGGGGGGAAGGACCGGCAGAGACCCAGTACTTC.

The DNA for the CDR3 is TGTGCCAGCAGCACAGGGGGTTTCTCCTACGAGCAGTACTTC. This encodes CASSTGGFSYEQYF. The chain uses TRBV6-2 or TRBV6-3 and TRBJ2-7, with TRBD1 matching over 8 bases. Germline V gene data show CDR1 as MNHEY and CDR2 as SVGEGT. There are 14 residues in the CDR3. V was pared by 6 bases and J by 0 bases, with 4 bases of the junction left unmatched.

Remarks on this clone: This sample includes further DNA sequences coding for the same CDR3. J is TRBJ1-5 and V is TRBV29-1, with D maybe TRBD1 (6 bases). Germline values: CDR1 SQVTM, CDR2 ANQGSEA. The CDR3 length is 12 residues. The germline V and J ends were trimmed by 5 bases and 2 bases, with 7 bases remaining between them. The chain's CDR3 is CSVRQGNQPQHF. The CDR3 region has the DNA TGCAGCGTTCGACAGGGCAATCAGCCCCAGCATTTT.

This rearrangement joins TRBV7-2 to TRBJ2-1, with a possible D match to TRBD2 (6 bases). The V end was cut by 1 base, the J end by 7 bases, with 17 bases between. CDR3 size: 16 residues. The germline gives CDR1 SGHTA, CDR2 FQGNSA. CDR3 residues: CASSLVAAGRGNEQFF. Here the CDR3 DNA reads TGTGCCAGCAGCTTAGTAGCCGCGGGAAGAGGTAATGAGCAGTTCTTC.

J is TRBJ1-5 and V is TRBV7-9, with D uncertain. The V gene lost 1 base and the J gene lost 4 bases, with 8 bases spanning the gap. This CDR3 has 14 residues. Germline assignment: CDR1 SEHNR and CDR2 FQNEAQ (reference sequence). The CDR3 sequence: CASSLEGGNQPQHF. CDR3 nucleotide sequence: TGTGCCAGCAGCTTAGAAGGCGGGAATCAGCCCCAGCATTTT.

V usage is TRBV5-4 and J usage is TRBJ2-5; D gene uncertain. The CDR3 totals 11 residues. Trimming removed 4 bases at V and 2 bases at J, with 3 bases between. Germline V gene data show CDR1 as SGHNT and CDR2 as YYREEE (reference sequence). CDR3: CASSAQETQYF. In DNA form, the CDR3 reads TGTGCCAGCAGCGCGCAAGAGACCCAGTACTTC. The whole variable domain, remainder taken from reference TRBV5-4 and TRBJ2-5, is ETGVTQSPTHLIKTRGQQVTLRCSSQSGHNTVSWYQQALGQGPQFIFQYYREEENGRGNFPPRFSGLQFPNYSSELNVNALELDDSALYLCASSAQETQYFGPGTRLLVL.

The rearrangement joins TRBV6-2 or TRBV6-3 to TRBJ1-1; D is uncertain. Germline V lookup: CDR1 MNHEY, CDR2 SVGEGT. V gave up 5 bases and J gave up 1 base, with 11 bases separating them. The CDR3 totals 14 residues. In DNA, the CDR3 is TGTGCCAGCAGTCCAAGACACGAGAACACTGAAGCTTTCTTT. Protein sequence: CASSPRHENTEAFF.

Written as DNA, the CDR3 is TGTGCCAGCAGCTTACGTTCGGGATTAGGGACAGATACGCAGTATTTT. As protein: CASSLRSGLGTDTQYF. The genes are TRBV11-1 and TRBJ2-3; TRBD2 is a possible D gene (5 bases). Per the germline V gene, CDR1 is SGHAT and CDR2 is FQDESV (reference sequence). The CDR3 is 16 residues long. Between the trimmed V and J ends, which lost 2 bases and 3 bases, there was a span of 15 bases.

The V and J genes are TRBV7-9 and TRBJ1-5, with 8 bases aligning to TRBD1. This CDR3 is built from 16 residues. Trimming took 5 bases from V and 6 from J; bases not matched to a gene: 12. From germline, CDR1 is SEHNR and CDR2 FQNEAQ (reference sequence). The CDR3 nucleotides read TGTGCCAGCAGCAACGACGGCACAGGGGGGGCTCAGCCCCAGCATTTT. Translated: CASSNDGTGGAQPQHF.

V and J are TRBV30 and TRBJ1-6; the match to TRBD1 covers 11 bases. V was clipped by 0 bases and J by 7 bases; unmatched bases: 2. CDR1 is GTSNPN and CDR2 is SVGIG in the germline V gene (reference sequence). The length of the CDR3 is 15 residues. The CDR3, as DNA: TGTGCCTGGAGTGTACGGGACAGGGGGAATTCACCCCTCCACTTT. Translation: CAWSVRDRGNSPLHF.

The chain has TRBV27 and TRBJ2-7, with TRBD1 matching over 7 bases. Per the germline V gene, CDR1 is MNHEY and CDR2 is SMNVEV (reference sequence). V dropped 7 bases and J dropped 1; count of bases not matched to a gene: 4. The CDR3 length is 13 residues. The CDR3 DNA reads TGTGCCAGCACAGGGGGTCCATCCTACGAGCAGTACTTC. Encoded protein: CASTGGPSYEQYF.

This clone was detected once. The chain employs TRBV19 and TRBJ1-2; tentatively, D is TRBD1 (6 bases). There are 15 residues in the CDR3. V lost 8 bases and J 8 bases, leaving 24 bases between the germline ends. Looked up from germline, CDR1 is LNHDA and CDR2 is SQIVND (reference sequence). The CDR3 DNA follows: TGTGCCAGTGAAGGGGGGACTACAGTGAGGTGGGGCTACACCTTC. It is translated as CASEGGTTVRWGYTF.

The rearrangement uses TRBV6-2 or TRBV6-3 and TRBJ2-3, with 7 bases matching TRBD2. V lost 0 bases and J lost 2; bases outside the gene matches: 14. This CDR3 contains 19 residues. Germline lookup yields CDR1 MNHEY and CDR2 SVGEGT. CDR3 region: CASSYSMTSSTTPTDTQYF. In DNA form, the CDR3 reads TGTGCCAGCAGTTACTCGATGACTAGCTCCACCACCCCCACAGATACGCAGTATTTT.

The genes are TRBV7-9 and TRBJ1-3; 8 nucleotides align to TRBD1. Germline V gives CDR1 SEHNR, CDR2 FQNEAQ (reference sequence). V lost 4 bases, J lost 1 base, and 12 bases stayed unmatched. This CDR3 has 18 amino acids. The CDR3 DNA sequence: TGTGCCAGCAGCTCCTACCCTTGGGACAGGAAATCTGGAAACACCATATATTTT. The encoded protein is CASSSYPWDRKSGNTIYF.

The chain joins TRBV7-9 to TRBJ2-5; D perhaps matches TRBD2 (5 bases). The CDR3 is made up of 15 amino acids. Trimming removed 3 bases at V and 2 bases at J, with 13 bases between. CDR1 SEHNR and CDR2 FQNEAQ come from the germline V gene (reference sequence). This CDR3 reads CASSFSFGVQETQYF. The CDR3 DNA sequence: TGTGCCAGCAGCTTCAGTTTCGGGGTTCAAGAGACCCAGTACTTC.

J is TRBJ2-3 and V is TRBV7-9, with a possible D match to TRBD2 (5 bases). Trimming left V 4 bases short and J 8 bases short, with 10 bases between. This CDR3 is 12 amino acids long. Looked up from germline, CDR1 is SEHNR and CDR2 is FQNEAQ (reference sequence). CDR3 residues: CASSSAGGTQYF. As DNA, the CDR3 is TGTGCCAGCAGCTCCGCAGGAGGTACGCAGTATTTT.

The V call is TRBV27, the J call TRBJ2-5; D is possibly TRBD1 (6 bases). This CDR3 is built from 14 residues. The V gene's germline CDR1 is MNHEY and CDR2 SMNVEV (reference sequence). V dropped 3 bases and J dropped 4 bases, with 12 bases sitting between them. The CDR3 DNA reads TGTGCCAGCAGTTTTGGGACCAGGGGAGAGACCCAGTACTTC. This gives the protein CASSFGTRGETQYF.

This chain connects TRBV7-8 to TRBJ2-5, with TRBD1 matching 7 bases. The germline gives CDR1 SGHVS, CDR2 FQNEAQ. Unmatched junction bases numbered 7, after V lost 4 bases and J lost 2 bases. The CDR3 covers 15 residues. For the CDR3, the DNA is TGTGCCAGCAGCTCGCCTACAGGGGTTCAAGAGACCCAGTACTTC. It is translated as CASSSPTGVQETQYF.